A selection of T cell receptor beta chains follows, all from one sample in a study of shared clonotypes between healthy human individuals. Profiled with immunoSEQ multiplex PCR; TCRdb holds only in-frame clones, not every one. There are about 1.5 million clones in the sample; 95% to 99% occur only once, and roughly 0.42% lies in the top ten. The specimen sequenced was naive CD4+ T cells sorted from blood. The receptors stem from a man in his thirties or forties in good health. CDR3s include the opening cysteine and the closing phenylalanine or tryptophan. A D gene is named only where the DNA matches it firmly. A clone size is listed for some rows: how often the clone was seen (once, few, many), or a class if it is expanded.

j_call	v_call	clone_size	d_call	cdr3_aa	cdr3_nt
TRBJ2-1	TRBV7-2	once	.	CASSAWTVYNEQFF	TGTGCCAGCAGCGCCTGGACAGTCTACAATGAGCAGTTCTTC
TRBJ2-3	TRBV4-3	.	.	CASSQRRGFTDTQYF	TGCGCCAGCAGCCAGAGGAGAGGGTTCACAGATACGCAGTATTTT
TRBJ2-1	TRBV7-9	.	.	CASSLERRGDEQFF	TGTGCCAGCAGCTTAGAACGCCGCGGGGATGAGCAGTTCTTC
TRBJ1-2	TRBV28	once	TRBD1	CASSPRDSTNYGYTF	TGTGCCAGCAGTCCCAGGGACAGCACTAACTATGGCTACACCTTC
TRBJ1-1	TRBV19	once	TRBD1	CASSMSGQLNTEAFF	TGTGCCAGTAGTATGTCGGGACAGTTGAACACTGAAGCTTTCTTT
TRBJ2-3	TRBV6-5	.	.	CASSYGVPSTDTQYF	TGTGCCAGCAGTTACGGGGTCCCTAGCACAGATACGCAGTATTTT
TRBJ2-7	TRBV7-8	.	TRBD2	CASSLSSLGLASFEQYF	TGTGCCAGCAGCTTAAGTTCGTTGGGACTAGCCTCATTCGAGCAGTACTTC
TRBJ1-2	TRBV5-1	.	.	CASSLGQIGYGYTF	TGCGCCAGCAGCCTAGGACAGATTGGCTATGGCTACACCTTC
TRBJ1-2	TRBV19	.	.	CASSSVTPLLGYTF	TGTGCCAGTAGTTCGGTGACACCTCTACTTGGCTACACCTTC
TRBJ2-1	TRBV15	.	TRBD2	CATSRLTSGREEQFF	TGTGCCACCAGCAGACTGACTAGCGGGAGGGAAGAGCAGTTCTTC
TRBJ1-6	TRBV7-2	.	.	CASSSTGSSNSPLHF	TGTGCCAGCAGCTCCACGGGCTCCTCTAATTCACCCCTCCACTTT
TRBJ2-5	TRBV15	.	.	CATSFHQRRGQETQYF	TGTGCCACCAGCTTCCACCAGAGGAGGGGCCAAGAGACCCAGTACTTC
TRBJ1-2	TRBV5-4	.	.	CASTHPGGLNYGYTF	TGTGCCAGCACGCACCCCGGGGGGTTAAATTATGGCTACACCTTC
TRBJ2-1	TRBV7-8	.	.	CASSSMPRGLGGNEQFF	TGTGCCAGCAGCTCAATGCCAAGGGGCCTGGGGGGTAATGAGCAGTTCTTC
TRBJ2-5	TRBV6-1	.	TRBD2	CASSGRRAGGPEQETQYF	TGTGCCAGCAGTGGTCGGAGGGCGGGAGGGCCAGAGCAAGAGACCCAGTACTTC
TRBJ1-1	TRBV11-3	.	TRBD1	CASSLGLGQGETEAFF	TGTGCCAGCAGCTTAGGATTGGGACAGGGGGAAACTGAAGCTTTCTTT